This T cell receptor beta chain was identified in a study of blood T cell repertoires in COVID-19. Germline lookup yields CDR1 KGHDR and CDR2 SFDVKD. V gave up 0 bases and J gave up 6 bases; unmatched junction bases: 3. The CDR3 sequence is 15 residues long. The count of this clone is one. The age range of participants was about 18 to 95 years, with residence in about two dozen US areas. The method was immunoSEQ multiplex PCR; TCRdb's version includes in-frame clones alone and lacks a portion of them. The sample has 210,000 or so clones; 70% to 85% are singletons. This chain uses TRBV24-1 with TRBJ2-1, with 8 bases lining up with TRBD1. The material sequenced was PBMCs or T cells enriched from blood (not recorded which). The receptor's source is a man between 60 and 75 years old who had recovered from COVID-19. CDR3 amino acids: CATSDLPDRGNEQFF. DNA of the CDR3: TGTGCCACCAGTGATTTGCCAGACAGGGGCAATGAGCAGTTCTTC.